This T cell receptor (beta chain) appears in the sequencing data of a study of blood T cell repertoires in COVID-19 (dated by TCRdb to about 2020). As for the study more broadly: The collaborator samples originated in the United States, Italy and Spain and spanned the acute and convalescent phases of COVID-19. The dataset comprised deeply sampled blood TCRbeta repertoires from subjects exposed to, actively infected with, or recovered from COVID-19. Where HLA class I and class II types were available, the types were taken from metadata supplied by the sample provider, not from assay-based typing. The samples were drawn from two sources: the first 160 participants of the ongoing ImmuneRACE study, and over 1,000 subjects contributed by 6 global collaborators. The repertoires were made available in a free public database intended to serve as a resource for research on the immune response to SARS-CoV-2. The material from the prospective study consisted of cDNA or gDNA derived from T cells, B-cell-depleted T cells, or PBMCs. Sample metadata almost always included a de-identified subject ID, COVID-19 status, age in years and sex.

The collaborating institutions used their own protocols to collect whole blood in K2EDTA tubes. For TCRbeta analysis, collaborators shipped samples as frozen whole blood, isolated PBMCs, or DNA extracted from either of those sample types. Overall study outcomes, separate from this receptor: The amount of clinical and demographic metadata varied by source and participant and was provided uncurated.

The immunoSEQ Assay, a bias-controlled multiplex PCR, was used to amplify TCRbeta CDR3 regions from genomic DNA. On the study's bioinformatics: Nucleated cell counts per sample were estimated from amplification of reference gene primers within the assay. To quantify the absolute abundance of each unique TCRbeta CDR3 rearrangement, sequence reads were collapsed and filtered. For each sample, productive Simpson clonality was calculated by taking the square root of Simpson's diversity index across productive rearrangements. What TCRdb holds here is the immuneACCESS table cut down to in-frame rearrangements. Part of the clones is not present; checked against another copy, under half of the missing clones reflect an unresolved V gene, and the others are unexplained. V and J calls and clone size are copied from that table; D and trimming were computed from the DNA. For this sample the table gives approximately 220,000 clones, of which 65% to 85% were detected only once. Around 25% of the sample is taken by the ten largest.

Its CDR3 holds 16 amino acids, cysteine through phenylalanine. The DNA shown is the 48-base CDR3, in frame from base 1. At the junction V is shortened by 5 bases and J by 5 bases, with 19 bases in between. CDR1 and CDR2 are read off the germline V gene as SGHRS and YFSETQ. In regard to this clone: The target of this receptor is not known. Qualities for individual bases were not recorded, and no much larger clone is one base off.

Sample: peripheral blood. The sequence links TRBV5-1 to TRBJ1-4; TRBD1 is possibly the D segment (6 matching bases). The clonotype comes from a man aged 35 to 55 with acute or convalescent COVID-19. The DNA sequence reads TGCGCCAGCAGTTTTTCCATGACAGGTGGGAATGAAAAACTGTTTTTT. This sequence encodes CASSFSMTGGNEKLFF.